The T cell receptor (beta chain) under discussion was sequenced for a study of CD8 T cells in Susac syndrome. Germline CDR1 MNHEY, CDR2 SMNVEV (reference sequence). CDR3 length: 20 residues. Trimming took 5 bases from V and 1 from J; bases not matched to a gene: 19. High-throughput TCR beta sequencing covered peripheral CD8+ and CD4+ T cells. The RNA, about 0.5 to 1 ug, was put through reverse transcription using random hexamers. The TCR beta CDR3 was amplified by immunoSEQ multiplex PCR across 54 Vbeta, 13 Jbeta. MiXCR, applied by TCRdb to the immunoSEQ multiplex PCR reads, yields one record per CDR3 protein. The table lists about 300,000 distinct CDR3 sequences, roughly 85% of them singletons, with approximately 0.2% in the top ten.

Sample: CD8+ T cells from PBMCs. This sequence joins TRBV27 and TRBJ1-4; 7 bases line up with TRBD1. This TCR came from a human donor with multiple sclerosis. The CDR3: CASSLYPGTALGVTNEKLFF. The CDR3 coding sequence is TGTGCCAGCAGTCTGTATCCCGGGACAGCACTCGGGGTAACTAATGAAAAACTGTTTTTT.